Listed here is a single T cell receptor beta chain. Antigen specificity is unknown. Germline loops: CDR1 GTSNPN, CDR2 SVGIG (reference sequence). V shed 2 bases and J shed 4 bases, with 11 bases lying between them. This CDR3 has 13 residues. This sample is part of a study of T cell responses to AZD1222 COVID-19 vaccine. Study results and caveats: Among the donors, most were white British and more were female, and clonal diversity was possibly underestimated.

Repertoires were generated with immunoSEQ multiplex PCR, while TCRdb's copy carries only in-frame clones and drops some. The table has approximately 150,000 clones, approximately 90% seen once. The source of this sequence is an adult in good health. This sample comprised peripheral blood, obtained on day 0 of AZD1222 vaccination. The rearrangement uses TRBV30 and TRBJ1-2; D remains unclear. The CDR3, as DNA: TGTGCCTGGAGTCTAGGGTCCAGCTATGGCTACACCTTC. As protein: CAWSLGSSYGYTF. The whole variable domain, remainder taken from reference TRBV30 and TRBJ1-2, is SQTIHQWPATLVQPVGSPLSLECTVEGTSNPNLYWYRQAAGRGLQLLFYSVGIGQISSEVPQNLSASRPQDRQFILSSKKLLLSDSGFYLCAWSLGSSYGYTFGSGTRLTVV.